This TCR beta chain emerged from a study of cytomegalovirus exposure and HLA in healthy donors. The primer mix had 60 Vbeta and 13 Jbeta primers. Sequencing was performed with immunoSEQ multiplex PCR; in TCRdb, only in-frame clones are kept and a portion is missing. The table records roughly 180,000 clones, 80% to 85% of them present only once. The V and J ends lost 3 bases and 8 bases, in that order; junction bases with no gene match: 7. Germline lookup yields CDR1 SGHNT and CDR2 YENEEA. The CDR3 loop spans 14 amino acids. The sequence was obtained from a boy between 2 and 10 years old in good health and CMV-seronegative. The sequenced material came from PBMCs. V gene TRBV11-3 combines with J gene TRBJ2-1; 7 bases fit TRBD2. The CDR3 protein is CASSFGSGIDEQFF. CDR3 nucleotide sequence: TGTGCCAGCAGCTTTGGGAGCGGGATTGATGAGCAGTTCTTC.